These 27 T cell receptor beta chains came from one sample sequenced in a study of blood T cell repertoires in COVID-19 (dated by TCRdb to the early 2020s). The library was produced with the immunoSEQ multiplex PCR assay. The table comes from immuneACCESS by way of TCRdb, which keeps in-frame sequences with V and J called. Part of the clones is missing from these tables; in studies checked, under half for an unresolved V gene and the rest for unknown reasons. The table for this sample lists fewer than 200,000 clones; 70% to 85% of them were counted only once. The top ten clonotypes cover around 17% of the sample. The sequenced sample was PBMCs or T cells enriched from blood (not recorded which). Receptors originate from a woman in her 70s in a cohort exposed to, infected with or recovered from COVID-19 (not recorded which).

In its sample, this clone was seen once. The V gene is TRBV15, the J gene TRBJ1-2; 8 nucleotides line up with TRBD1. CDR1 and CDR2 from the germline V gene are LNHNV and YYDKDF (reference sequence). Losses at the gene ends were 3 bases for V and 2 bases for J; bases not matched to a gene: 5. CDR3 length equals 15 residues. Here the CDR3 DNA reads TGTGCCACCAGCAGGGGGACAGGTTTAAACTATGGCTACACCTTC. As protein: CATSRGTGLNYGYTF.

The V call is TRBV28, the J call TRBJ2-7; a possible D gene is TRBD1 (5 bases). Trimming took 6 bases from V and 5 from J, leaving 20 bases between them. The CDR3 spans 15 residues. Germline assignment: CDR1 MDHEN and CDR2 SYDVKM. Here the CDR3 DNA reads TGTGCCAGCAGCGTCGACAGCCCCCCTGGCCACGAGCAGTACTTC. This gives the protein CASSVDSPPGHEQYF.

This chain uses TRBV5-4 with TRBJ1-1; D perhaps matches TRBD1 (6 bases). In germline, CDR1 is SGHNT, CDR2 YYREEE (reference sequence). The CDR3 covers 16 residues. The ends were cut back, 4 bases at V and 1 base at J, with 17 bases in the middle. CDR3 sequence: CASSPGGLVTNTEAFF. Here the CDR3 DNA reads TGTGCCAGCAGCCCCGGGGGGCTCGTTACGAACACTGAAGCTTTCTTT. The whole variable domain, filled in from reference TRBV5-4 and TRBJ1-1, reads ETGVTQSPTHLIKTRGQQVTLRCSSQSGHNTVSWYQQALGQGPQFIFQYYREEENGRGNFPPRFSGLQFPNYSSELNVNALELDDSALYLCASSPGGLVTNTEAFFGQGTRLTVV.

The genes are TRBV28 and TRBJ2-5; 7 nucleotides align to TRBD1. CDR3 size: 14 residues. The V gene's germline CDR1 is MDHEN and CDR2 SYDVKM. The junction had 6 bases not matched to a gene; V was cut back by 3 bases and J by 5 bases. The CDR3 sequence is CASSFGTVRETQYF. The CDR3 nucleotides are TGTGCCAGCAGTTTCGGGACAGTCCGGGAGACCCAGTACTTC. Filled out from reference TRBV28 and TRBJ2-5, the complete variable domain reads DVKVTQSSRYLVKRTGEKVFLECVQDMDHENMFWYRQDPGLGLRLIYFSYDVKMKEKGDIPEGYSVSREKKERFSLILESASTNQTSMYLCASSFGTVRETQYFGPGTRLLVL.

This clone is a singleton in its sample. The chain uses TRBV5-1 and TRBJ2-1; 9 bases align to TRBD2. The CDR3 spans 14 residues. V lost 6 bases to trimming and J lost 8 bases; unmatched junction nucleotides: 9. From germline, CDR1 is SGHRS and CDR2 YFSETQ. The DNA of the CDR3 is TGCGCCAGCATGGTAACTAGCGGGTTGGATGAGCAGTTCTTC. This translates into CASMVTSGLDEQFF. Based on the CDR3 plus reference TRBV5-1 and TRBJ2-1, the full variable domain is KAGVTQTPRYLIKTRGQQVTLSCSPISGHRSVSWYQQTPGQGLQFLFEYFSETQRNKGNFPGRFSGRQFSNSRSEMNVSTLELGDSALYLCASMVTSGLDEQFFGPGTRLTVL.

This clone was seen once. The rearrangement links TRBV6-5 to TRBJ2-1; no reliable D call. V was shortened by 9 bases and J by 6 bases, with 12 bases between the two germline ends. CDR1 is MNHEY and CDR2 is SVGAGI in the germline V gene. This CDR3 is built from 12 residues. CDR3 region: CASCLQINEQFF. As DNA, the CDR3 is TGTGCCAGTTGTTTACAGATCAATGAGCAGTTCTTC.

The chain recombines TRBV5-6 with TRBJ2-1; no clear D. The germline V gene encodes CDR1 SGHDT and CDR2 YYEEEE. The CDR3 runs 15 residues. Trimming removed 4 bases from V and 0 bases from J, with 11 bases in between. For the CDR3, the DNA is TGTGCCAGCAGCCAAGACATAAGCTCCTACAATGAGCAGTTCTTC. Translated, it gives CASSQDISSYNEQFF.

The chain links TRBV9 to TRBJ1-3; D is possibly TRBD1 (5 bases). V dropped 0 bases and J dropped 0 bases, with 10 bases sitting between them. CDR3 length: 16 amino acids. CDR1 is SGDLS, CDR2 YYNGEE, per germline. The CDR3 DNA reads as TGTGCCAGCAGCGTAGGGCCGGGGGGCTCTGGAAACACCATATATTTT. It translates to CASSVGPGGSGNTIYF. The variable domain in full, with the rest retrieved from reference TRBV9 and TRBJ1-3, is DSGVTQTPKHLITATGQRVTLRCSPRSGDLSVYWYQQSLDQGLQFLIQYYNGEERAKGNILERFSAQQFPDLHSELNLSSLELGDSALYFCASSVGPGGSGNTIYFGEGSWLTVV.

This chain connects TRBV6-5 to TRBJ1-1; 7 positions agree with TRBD1. The germline gives CDR1 MNHEY, CDR2 SVGAGI. CDR3 length equals 13 residues. The V and J ends lost 6 bases and 1 base, in that order; junction bases with no gene match: 2. This CDR3 is CASSWTGNTEAFF. The DNA of the CDR3 is TGTGCCAGCAGCTGGACAGGGAACACTGAAGCTTTCTTT.

This clone has a count of ten or more. The J gene is TRBJ2-7, the V gene TRBV28; 8 nucleotides match TRBD1. V gave up 6 bases and J gave up 6 bases; unmatched junction bases: 10. This CDR3 is 14 amino acids long. In germline, CDR1 is MDHEN, CDR2 SYDVKM. The CDR3 sequence: CASSLAGQGGEQYF. In DNA form, the CDR3 reads TGTGCCAGCAGCCTTGCAGGACAGGGAGGCGAGCAGTACTTC. Complete variable domain (other parts from reference TRBV28 and TRBJ2-7): DVKVTQSSRYLVKRTGEKVFLECVQDMDHENMFWYRQDPGLGLRLIYFSYDVKMKEKGDIPEGYSVSREKKERFSLILESASTNQTSMYLCASSLAGQGGEQYFGPGTRLTVT.

This clone was seen ten or more times. The V and J genes are TRBV11-3 and TRBJ2-1; possibly TRBD1 for D (6 bases). The length of the CDR3 is 13 residues. V was pared by 9 bases and J by 2 bases, with 11 bases between. Germline V gives CDR1 SGHNT, CDR2 YENEEA. CDR3 bases: TGTGCCAGTAACAGGGACGCCTACAATGAGCAGTTCTTC. Amino acids: CASNRDAYNEQFF.

The chain has TRBV2 and TRBJ1-2, with D possibly being TRBD1 (5 bases). Germline assignment: CDR1 SNHLY and CDR2 FYNNEI. Trimming took 7 bases from V and 8 from J, leaving 11 bases between them. This CDR3 is 11 amino acids long. The CDR3 spells CASTWDSGYTF. CDR3 coding DNA: TGTGCCAGCACTTGGGACTCGGGCTACACCTTC. Supplemented by reference TRBV2 and TRBJ1-2, the full variable domain reads EPEVTQTPSHQVTQMGQEVILRCVPISNHLYFYWYRQILGQKVEFLVSFYNNEISEKSEIFDDQFSVERPDGSNFTLKIRSTKLEDSAMYFCASTWDSGYTFGSGTRLTVV.

This chain uses TRBV3-1 (or the pseudogene TRBV3-2) with TRBJ2-5, with 9 bases fitting TRBD2. CDR3 length: 17 residues. Germline V gene lookup returns CDR1 LGHDT and CDR2 YNNKEL (reference sequence). The V gene end was trimmed by 4 bases and the J gene end by 2 bases; junction bases not matched to a gene: 11. DNA of the CDR3: TGTGCCAGCAGCCTCGGAATCCTAGCGGGGACTCAAGAGACCCAGTACTTC. Encoded protein: CASSLGILAGTQETQYF.

V usage is TRBV7-9 and J usage is TRBJ1-6; TRBD1 might be the D (5 bases). Germline V gene data show CDR1 as SEHNR and CDR2 as FQNEAQ (reference sequence). This CDR3 region has 16 residues. V was cut by 5 bases and J by 7 bases, with 18 bases left in between. The CDR3 spells CASSPRGTGSNSPLHF. The CDR3 DNA reads TGTGCCAGCAGCCCCCGGGGGACGGGTTCCAATTCACCCCTCCACTTT.

The chain has TRBV30 and TRBJ2-7; TRBD2 agrees at 13 bases. J lost 6 bases, V lost 5 bases, and 13 bases had no gene match. The CDR3 contains 16 residues. Germline CDR1 GTSNPN, CDR2 SVGIG (reference sequence). In nucleotides, the CDR3 is TGTGCCTGGGGGGAGACTAGCGGGAGGCCGCGGGGCGAGCAGTACTTC. This gives the protein CAWGETSGRPRGEQYF.

The chain combines TRBV6-5 with TRBJ1-6; tentative D call: TRBD1 (5 bases). Trimming removed 7 bases from V and 8 bases from J, with 15 bases in between. CDR3 size: 14 residues. Germline CDR1 is MNHEY and CDR2 is SVGAGI. CDR3 nucleotide sequence: TGTGCCAGCACCCTTCCACAAGGGGATTCACCCCTCCACTTT. It specifies CASTLPQGDSPLHF.

The CDR3 protein is CASSTGQDPYGYTF. CDR3 DNA: TGCGCCAGCAGCACCGGACAGGACCCTTATGGCTACACCTTC. V is TRBV5-1 and J is TRBJ1-2; TRBD1 aligns across 7 bases. V dropped 4 bases and J dropped 5; count of bases not matched to a gene: 8. CDR3 size: 14 residues. CDR1 is SGHRS and CDR2 is YFSETQ in the germline V gene.

The CDR3 here is CASSFGADTQYF. DNA of the CDR3: TGTGCCAGCAGCTTCGGGGCAGATACGCAGTATTTT. The chain recombines TRBV7-9 with TRBJ2-3; TRBD2 might be the D (5 bases). V lost 3 bases and J 4 bases, leaving 5 bases between the germline ends. This CDR3 is built from 12 residues. Germline V gene data show CDR1 as SEHNR and CDR2 as FQNEAQ (reference sequence).

This clone was counted once. V usage is TRBV6-5 and J usage is TRBJ1-2, with a weak D call TRBD1 (6 bases). The V end lost 4 bases, the J end lost 7 bases, and 16 bases lay between the germline ends. CDR3 size: 14 residues. Germline CDR1 and CDR2: MNHEY and SVGAGI. The CDR3 nucleotides read TGTGCCAGCAGTTCCGTTCCCAGGGGCGGTGGCTACACCTTC. Its protein product is CASSSVPRGGGYTF.

This clone was detected only once. V gene TRBV7-9 combines with J gene TRBJ1-5; D ambiguous. The CDR3 has 13 amino acids. The germline CDR1 and CDR2 sequences are SEHNR and FQNEAQ (reference sequence). Trimming removed 2 bases from V and 6 bases from J, with 8 bases in between. Here the CDR3 reads CASSLLGGQPQHF. The CDR3 DNA reads as TGTGCCAGCAGCTTATTAGGCGGTCAGCCCCAGCATTTT.

The rearrangement uses TRBV7-2 and TRBJ1-6; 12 bases are shared with TRBD1. The length of the CDR3 is 16 residues. Per germline, CDR1 SGHTA and CDR2 FQGNSA. J lost 6 bases, V lost 4 bases, and 4 bases had no gene match. The CDR3 loop reads CASSSGTGGGNSPLHF. Here the CDR3 DNA reads TGTGCCAGCAGCTCGGGGACAGGGGGCGGTAATTCACCCCTCCACTTT.

This clone was seen only once. The chain has TRBV21-1 and TRBJ1-1. TRBV21-1 is tagged as a pseudogene. The CDR3 runs to 12 residues. The CDR3 DNA reads as TGTGCCAGCAGCAAAGCACCAGGGAGGGCTTTCTTT. As protein: CASSKAPGRAFF.

The chain has TRBV6-5 and TRBJ2-6; D unresolved. This CDR3 region has 13 residues. Trimming removed 6 bases at V and 0 bases at J, with 3 bases between. Germline CDR1 MNHEY, CDR2 SVGAGI. The CDR3 bases are TGTGCCAGCAGCTTCTCTGGGGCCAACGTCCTGACTTTC. It yields the protein CASSFSGANVLTF.

The chain has TRBV6-5 and TRBJ2-2, with D unclear. The CDR3 runs to 13 residues. The germline V gene has CDR1 MNHEY and CDR2 SVGAGI. The V and J ends lost 2 bases and 2 bases respectively, with 3 bases between them. In DNA, the CDR3 is TGTGCCAGCAGTTACCCAAACACCGGGGAGCTGTTTTTT. Encoded protein: CASSYPNTGELFF.

The sample holds one count of this clone. V is TRBV5-3 and J is TRBJ1-4; a weak D match, TRBD1 (6 bases). TRBV5-3 is designated an ORF whose function remains uncertain. The germline V and J ends were trimmed by 4 bases and 0 bases, with 19 bases remaining between them. The CDR3 sequence is 18 residues long. The CDR3, as DNA: TGTGCCAGAAGCCCCGGACCGGGACATCCAGCAACTAATGAAAAACTGTTTTTT. Protein: CARSPGPGHPATNEKLFF.

This clone was seen once. The chain has TRBV2 and TRBJ1-1, with D possibly matching TRBD1 (5 bases). From germline, CDR1 is SNHLY and CDR2 FYNNEI. Trimming pared 4 bases from V and 9 bases from J, leaving 9 bases between. CDR3 length: 11 amino acids. The CDR3 reads CASSGQLKAFF. As DNA, the CDR3 is TGTGCCAGCAGTGGACAGTTGAAAGCTTTCTTT.

The chain combines TRBV7-6 with TRBJ2-2; no clear D. Germline V gene data show CDR1 as SGHVS and CDR2 as FNYEAQ. CDR3 length: 18 residues. V shed 1 base and J shed 0 bases, with 15 bases lying between them. This chain's CDR3 is CASSLGRHEAANTGELFF. The CDR3 DNA follows: TGTGCCAGCAGCTTAGGACGACACGAAGCCGCGAACACCGGGGAGCTGTTTTTT.